The following is a T cell receptor beta chain sequence with its context. What it binds is unknown. This entry is derived from a study of T cell responses to AZD1222 COVID-19 vaccine. Study-level points and caveats: Clonal diversity was possibly underestimated; the donors were predominantly white British and more often female.

This table comes from immunoSEQ multiplex PCR, and its TCRdb copy is limited to in-frame clones, with some not included. This table has approximately 180,000 clones, approximately 90% appearing once. In germline, CDR1 is SGHRS, CDR2 YFSETQ. Trimming took 4 bases from V and 4 from J, leaving 18 bases between them. The CDR3 has 16 amino acids. The V call is TRBV5-1, the J call TRBJ2-1; D may be TRBD1 or TRBD2 (5 bases each). The sequences come from peripheral blood, collected on day 0 of AZD1222 vaccination. The sequence was collected from an adult in good health. This CDR3 is CASSRGTARYYNEQFF. The CDR3 nucleotides are TGCGCCAGCAGCCGAGGGACGGCGCGATATTACAATGAGCAGTTCTTC.